This T cell receptor beta chain was retrieved from a study of T cell responses to AZD1222 COVID-19 vaccine. Sequencing used immunoSEQ multiplex PCR; TCRdb keeps in-frame clones, though not all of them. The sample records 90,000 to 120,000 clones, more than 80% being singletons. With respect to this clone: Its antigen is undetermined.

This CDR3 contains 15 residues. The V gene lost 3 bases and the J gene lost 5 bases, with 16 bases spanning the gap. Germline V gives CDR1 MGHDK, CDR2 SYGVNS. General study results and limits: The breadth and depth of Spike-specific TCRs increased once two AZD1222 doses had been given.

This chain links TRBV25-1 with TRBJ1-2; D perhaps matches TRBD1 (5 bases). The source of this sequence is an adult in good health. The specimen comprised peripheral blood, sampled on day 0 of AZD1222 vaccination. The CDR3 DNA is TGTGCCAGCAGTGACGACAGCCGGAGTAGGTATGGCTACACCTTC. Translated: CASSDDSRSRYGYTF.